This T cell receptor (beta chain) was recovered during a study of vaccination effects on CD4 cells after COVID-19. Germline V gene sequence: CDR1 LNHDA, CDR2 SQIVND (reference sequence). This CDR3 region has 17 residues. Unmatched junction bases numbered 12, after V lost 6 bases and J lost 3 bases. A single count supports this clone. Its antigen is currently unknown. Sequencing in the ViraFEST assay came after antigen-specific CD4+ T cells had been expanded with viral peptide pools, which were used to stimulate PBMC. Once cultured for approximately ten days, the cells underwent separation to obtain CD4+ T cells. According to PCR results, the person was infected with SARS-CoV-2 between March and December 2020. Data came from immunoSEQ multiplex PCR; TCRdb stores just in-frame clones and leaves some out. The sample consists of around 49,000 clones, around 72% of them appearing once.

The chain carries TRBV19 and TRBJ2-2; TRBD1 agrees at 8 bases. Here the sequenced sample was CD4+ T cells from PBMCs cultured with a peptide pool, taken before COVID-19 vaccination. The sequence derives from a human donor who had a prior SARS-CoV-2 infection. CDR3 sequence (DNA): TGTGCCAGTAGATGGGGGACAGGTTTCGGTGACACCGGGGAGCTGTTTTTT. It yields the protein CASRWGTGFGDTGELFF.